Shown below are 2 T cell receptor beta chains from a single sample sequenced in a study of tumor and adjacent non-tumor tissue in lung cancer (dated by TCRdb to the late 2010s). The library was prepared using multiplex PCR. These reads were obtained on an Illumina HiSeq 2500. Following protocols modified from ARM-PCR, the researchers constructed TCRbeta libraries through three rounds of nested PCR with primers (Table S4). The raw public reads went through TCRdb reprocessing: fastp at Q25, MiXCR clone calling, in-frame beta chains kept. When rows share a CDR3 protein, they turn into one entry using the most common DNA and genes. The sample table lists about 81,000 distinct CDR3 sequences, over 60% of them with a count of one. The ten biggest clones cover roughly 10% of the sample. RNA was isolated from bulk unsorted tissue, and RNA quality was assessed with a NanoDrop ND-1000 and an Agilent 2100. Specimen: lung tumor tissue. Receptors were obtained from a woman aged 40 to 55 with non-small cell lung cancer.

A note on this clonotype: Compared with germline, one end of the junction differs, possibly owing to a read error. The chain uses TRBV10-1 and TRBJ2-1; D call uncertain. Germline V lookup: CDR1 WNHNN, CDR2 SYGVQD (reference sequence). There are 14 residues in the CDR3. Written as DNA, the CDR3 is TGCGTCAGCAGTGATTCCGTAGGGCGAAATGAGCAATTCTTC. This translates into CVSSDSVGRNEQFF.

As for this clonotype: One end of the junction does not line up with germline, which may come from a read error. The V gene is TRBV5-1, the J gene TRBJ2-3; 7 nucleotides match TRBD2. The CDR3 has 19 residues. Germline V gene sequence: CDR1 SGHRS, CDR2 YFSETQ. CDR3 DNA sequence: TGTGCCAGCAGCGTAGGGACTAACGGGGGAGCTGGATGGACAGATACGCAGTATTTT. Residues: CASSVGTNGGAGWTDTQYF.